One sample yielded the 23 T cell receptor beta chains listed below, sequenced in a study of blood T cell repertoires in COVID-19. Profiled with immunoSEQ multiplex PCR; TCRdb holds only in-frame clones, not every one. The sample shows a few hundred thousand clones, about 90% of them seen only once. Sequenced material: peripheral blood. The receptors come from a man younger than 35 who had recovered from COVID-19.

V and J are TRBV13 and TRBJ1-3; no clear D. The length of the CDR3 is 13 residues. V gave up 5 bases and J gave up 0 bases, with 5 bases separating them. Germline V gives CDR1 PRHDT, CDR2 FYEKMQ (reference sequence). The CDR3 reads CASSPSSGNTIYF. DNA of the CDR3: TGTGCCAGCAGCCCTAGCTCTGGAAACACCATATATTTT.

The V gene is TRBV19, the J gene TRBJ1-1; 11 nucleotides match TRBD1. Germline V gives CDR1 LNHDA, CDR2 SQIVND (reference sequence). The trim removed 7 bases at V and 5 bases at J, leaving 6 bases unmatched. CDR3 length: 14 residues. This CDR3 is CASNLDRGRTEAFF. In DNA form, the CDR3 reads TGTGCCAGTAATTTGGACAGGGGGCGAACTGAAGCTTTCTTT.

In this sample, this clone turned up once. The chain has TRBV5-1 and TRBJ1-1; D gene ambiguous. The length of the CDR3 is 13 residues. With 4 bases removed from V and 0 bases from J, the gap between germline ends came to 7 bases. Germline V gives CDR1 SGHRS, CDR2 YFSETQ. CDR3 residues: CASSTSMNTEAFF. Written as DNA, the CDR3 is TGCGCCAGCAGCACTAGCATGAACACTGAAGCTTTCTTT.

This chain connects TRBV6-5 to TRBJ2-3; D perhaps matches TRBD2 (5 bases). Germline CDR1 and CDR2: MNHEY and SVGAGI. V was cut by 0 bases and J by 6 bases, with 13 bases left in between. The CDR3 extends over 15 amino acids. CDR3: CASSYSGLMTDTQYF. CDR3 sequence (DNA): TGTGCCAGCAGTTACTCTGGACTCATGACGGATACGCAGTATTTT.

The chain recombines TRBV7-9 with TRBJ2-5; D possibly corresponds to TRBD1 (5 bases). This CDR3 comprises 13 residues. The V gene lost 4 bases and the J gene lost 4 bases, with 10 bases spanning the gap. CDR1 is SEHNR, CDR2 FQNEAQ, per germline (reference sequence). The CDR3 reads CASSSPGSETQYF. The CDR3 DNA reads TGTGCCAGCAGCTCACCAGGGTCAGAGACCCAGTACTTC.

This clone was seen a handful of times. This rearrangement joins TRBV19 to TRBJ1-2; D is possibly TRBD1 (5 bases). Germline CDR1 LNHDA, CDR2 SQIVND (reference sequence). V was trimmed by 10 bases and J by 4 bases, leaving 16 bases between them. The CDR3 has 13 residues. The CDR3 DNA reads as TGTGCCACCAAAAGAGACAGACTCTATGGCTACACCTTC. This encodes CATKRDRLYGYTF.

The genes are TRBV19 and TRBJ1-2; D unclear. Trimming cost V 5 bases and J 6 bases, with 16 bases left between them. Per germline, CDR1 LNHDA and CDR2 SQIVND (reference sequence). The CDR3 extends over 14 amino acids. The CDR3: CASSSLGGSDGYTF. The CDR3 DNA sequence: TGTGCCAGTAGTTCCCTGGGAGGGAGCGATGGCTACACCTTC.

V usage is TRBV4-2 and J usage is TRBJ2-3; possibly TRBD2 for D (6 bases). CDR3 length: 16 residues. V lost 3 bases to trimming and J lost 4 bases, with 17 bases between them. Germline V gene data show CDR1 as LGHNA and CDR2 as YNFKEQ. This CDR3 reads CASSHVEGSGPDTQYF. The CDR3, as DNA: TGTGCCAGCAGCCACGTAGAAGGTAGCGGCCCAGATACGCAGTATTTT.

The CDR3 DNA is TGTGCCTGGACAACCTACAATGAGCAGTTCTTC. It codes for CAWTTYNEQFF. The V gene is TRBV30, the J gene TRBJ2-1, with D uncertain. Germline CDR1 GTSNPN, CDR2 SVGIG (reference sequence). The length of the CDR3 is 11 residues. V was clipped by 4 bases and J by 2 bases, with 3 bases between them. The full variable domain, completed using reference TRBV30 and TRBJ2-1, is SQTIHQWPATLVQPVGSPLSLECTVEGTSNPNLYWYRQAAGRGLQLLFYSVGIGQISSEVPQNLSASRPQDRQFILSSKKLLLSDSGFYLCAWTTYNEQFFGPGTRLTVL.

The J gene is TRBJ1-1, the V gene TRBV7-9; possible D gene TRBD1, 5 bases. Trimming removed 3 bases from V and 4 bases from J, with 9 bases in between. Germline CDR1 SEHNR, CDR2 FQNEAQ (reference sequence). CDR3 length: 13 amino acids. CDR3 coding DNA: TGTGCCAGCAGCTTGATAACAGGCACTGAAGCTTTCTTT. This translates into CASSLITGTEAFF.

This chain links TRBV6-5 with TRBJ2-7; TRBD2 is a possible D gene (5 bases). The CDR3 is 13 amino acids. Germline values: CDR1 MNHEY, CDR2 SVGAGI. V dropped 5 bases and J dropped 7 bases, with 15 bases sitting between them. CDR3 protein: CASSNTGTGEQYF. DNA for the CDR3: TGTGCCAGCAGTAACACCGGAACGGGGGAGCAGTACTTC.

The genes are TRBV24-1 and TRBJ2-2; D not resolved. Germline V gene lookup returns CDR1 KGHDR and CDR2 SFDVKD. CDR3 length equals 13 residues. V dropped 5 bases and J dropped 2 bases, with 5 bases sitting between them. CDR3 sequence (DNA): TGTGCCACCAGTGGAGGCAACACCGGGGAGCTGTTTTTT. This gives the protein CATSGGNTGELFF.

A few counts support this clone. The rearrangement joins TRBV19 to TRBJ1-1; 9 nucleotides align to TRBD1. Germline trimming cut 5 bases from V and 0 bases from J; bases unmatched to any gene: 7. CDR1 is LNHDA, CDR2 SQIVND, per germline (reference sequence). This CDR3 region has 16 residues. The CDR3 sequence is CASSPRQGDMNTEAFF. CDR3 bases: TGTGCCAGTAGTCCCAGACAGGGGGACATGAACACTGAAGCTTTCTTT.

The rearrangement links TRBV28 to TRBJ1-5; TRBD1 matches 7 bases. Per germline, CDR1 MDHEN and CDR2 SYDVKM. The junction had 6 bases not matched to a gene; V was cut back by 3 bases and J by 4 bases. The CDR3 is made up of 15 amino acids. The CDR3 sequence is CASSFYRGGNQPQHF. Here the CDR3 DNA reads TGTGCCAGCAGTTTCTACAGGGGTGGAAATCAGCCCCAGCATTTT.

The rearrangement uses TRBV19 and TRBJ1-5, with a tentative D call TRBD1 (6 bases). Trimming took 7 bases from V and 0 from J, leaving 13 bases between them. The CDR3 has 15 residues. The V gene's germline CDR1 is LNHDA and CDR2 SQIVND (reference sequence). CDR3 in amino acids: CASTARQDSNQPQHF. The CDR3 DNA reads TGTGCCAGTACCGCTCGACAGGATAGCAATCAGCCCCAGCATTTT.

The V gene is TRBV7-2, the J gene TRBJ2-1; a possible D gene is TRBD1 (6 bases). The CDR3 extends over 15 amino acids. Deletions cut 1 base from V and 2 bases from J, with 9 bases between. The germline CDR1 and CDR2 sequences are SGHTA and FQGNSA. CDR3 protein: CASSLGWGPYNEQFF. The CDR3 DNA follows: TGTGCCAGCAGCTTAGGCTGGGGGCCCTACAATGAGCAGTTCTTC.

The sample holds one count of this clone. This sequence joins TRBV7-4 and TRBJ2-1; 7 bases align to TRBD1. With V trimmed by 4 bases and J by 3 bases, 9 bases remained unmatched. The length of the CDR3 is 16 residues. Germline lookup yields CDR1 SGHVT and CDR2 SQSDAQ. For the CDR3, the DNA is TGTGCCAGCAGCTCAACAGGGGCCGCCTTCTACAATGAGCAGTTCTTC. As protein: CASSSTGAAFYNEQFF. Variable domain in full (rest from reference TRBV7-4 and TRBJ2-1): GAGVSQSPRYKVAKRGRDVALRCDSISGHVTLYWYRQTLGQGSEVLTYSQSDAQRDKSGRPSGRFSAERPERSVSTLKIQRTEQGDSAVYLCASSSTGAAFYNEQFFGPGTRLTVL.

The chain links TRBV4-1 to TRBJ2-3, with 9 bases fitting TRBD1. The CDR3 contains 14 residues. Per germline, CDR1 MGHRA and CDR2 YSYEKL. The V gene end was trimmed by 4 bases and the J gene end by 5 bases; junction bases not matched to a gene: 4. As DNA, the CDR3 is TGCGCCAGCAGCCCGGACAGGGGAGTAGATACGCAGTATTTT. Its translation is CASSPDRGVDTQYF.

The CDR3 DNA follows: TGCGCCAGCAGCCAAGAGGTCCGGGACAGGGGCCCTAACTATGGCTACACCTTC. Encoded protein: CASSQEVRDRGPNYGYTF. The rearrangement joins TRBV4-3 to TRBJ1-2; 10 bases map to TRBD1. The CDR3 sequence is 18 residues long. Germline V lookup: CDR1 LGHNA, CDR2 YSLEER. V gave up 0 bases and J gave up 0 bases; unmatched junction bases: 7.

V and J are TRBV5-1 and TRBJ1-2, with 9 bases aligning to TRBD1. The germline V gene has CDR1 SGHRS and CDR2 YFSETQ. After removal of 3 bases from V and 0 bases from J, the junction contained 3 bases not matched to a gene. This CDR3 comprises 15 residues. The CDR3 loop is CASSWGDRANYGYTF. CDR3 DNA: TGCGCCAGCAGCTGGGGGGACAGGGCTAACTATGGCTACACCTTC.

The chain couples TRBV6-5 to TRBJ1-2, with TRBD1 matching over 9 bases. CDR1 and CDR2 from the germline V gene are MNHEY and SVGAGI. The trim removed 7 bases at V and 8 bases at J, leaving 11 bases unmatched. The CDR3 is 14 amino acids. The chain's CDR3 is CASKERTGDGGYTF. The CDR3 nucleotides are TGTGCCAGCAAGGAGAGGACAGGGGACGGCGGCTACACCTTC.

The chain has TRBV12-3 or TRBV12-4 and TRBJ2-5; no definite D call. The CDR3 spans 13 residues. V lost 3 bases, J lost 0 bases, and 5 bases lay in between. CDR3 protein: CASSFLYQETQYF. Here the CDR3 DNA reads TGTGCCAGCAGTTTCCTGTACCAAGAGACCCAGTACTTC.

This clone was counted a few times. The DNA of the CDR3 is TGTGCCAGCAAAAATAAAAGGGACAGGGTTATAAATGAGCAGTTCTTC. Translating gives CASKNKRDRVINEQFF. The chain links TRBV28 to TRBJ2-1, with TRBD1 identical over 9 bases. V trimming: 7 bases; J trimming: 7 bases; junction bases outside the gene matches: 14. Germline assignment: CDR1 MDHEN and CDR2 SYDVKM. The CDR3 runs to 16 residues. Looking up the rest from reference TRBV28 and TRBJ2-1 gives the full variable domain: DVKVTQSSRYLVKRTGEKVFLECVQDMDHENMFWYRQDPGLGLRLIYFSYDVKMKEKGDIPEGYSVSREKKERFSLILESASTNQTSMYLCASKNKRDRVINEQFFGPGTRLTVL.